This note documents a single TCR beta chain sequence. Antigen: not known. This record comes from a study of post-analysis software for immune sequencing data. Study in general: Relapsing-remitting, secondary progressive and progressive-relapsing multiple sclerosis were all included among the disease courses. Study-level points and caveats: Pronounced co-clustering by F measure was evident among identically batched samples. Patients had higher frequencies than controls of about 5 TRBV segments, including TRBV5-6, TRBV5-1 and TRBV20-1. A significant reduction in normalized Chao1 diversity was observed in multiple sclerosis patients versus controls.

This CDR3 is built from 16 residues. The junction had 10 bases not matched to a gene; V was cut back by 6 bases and J by 1 base. Looked up from germline, CDR1 is SGHVS and CDR2 is FQNEAQ. Unique molecular identifiers tagged the TCR beta cDNA libraries. Input of about 0.95 to 11 million T cells yielded roughly 530,000 cDNA molecules. MiXCR, run by TCRdb on the PCR reads, gives a single entry per CDR3 protein. The repertoire holds more than 350,000 distinct CDR3 sequences, 39% seen once, with 6% to 9% in the top ten. Sequencing was performed on blood. This receptor was identified in a girl aged 2 to 9 with multiple sclerosis. The chain carries TRBV7-8 and TRBJ2-3; 7 nucleotides line up with TRBD2. In nucleotides, the CDR3 is TGTGCCAGCAGGTTCCCCCGGGCGGGGGGCACAGATACGCAGTATTTT. This sequence encodes CASRFPRAGGTDTQYF.